The subject of this entry is one T cell receptor (beta chain). Its antigen is as yet unknown. The source of the sample is a study of T cell responses to AZD1222 COVID-19 vaccine. Study-level findings and limits: Baseline testing showed seropositivity in only a handful of AZD1222 recipients. Close to half of spike-specific TCRs reportedly recognize unmutated variant regions. Clonal diversity was possibly underestimated, and white British individuals and females predominated among donors.

This CDR3 is 14 amino acids long. Germline CDR1 reads LNHDA; CDR2 reads SQIVND (reference sequence). V gave up 5 bases and J gave up 4 bases; unmatched junction bases: 6. Clones were sequenced by immunoSEQ multiplex PCR, and TCRdb holds only the in-frame ones, with some missing. This sample has about 140,000 clones; roughly 93% occur once, and the top ten carry more than 0.8%. The source was peripheral blood, collected on day 0 of MenACWY control vaccination. The clonotype comes from an adult in good health. The chain joins TRBV19 to TRBJ1-2; 8 nucleotides agree with TRBD1. The CDR3 bases are TGTGCCAGTAGTGCAGGGACAGGAACCTATGGCTACACCTTC. Its translation is CASSAGTGTYGYTF.